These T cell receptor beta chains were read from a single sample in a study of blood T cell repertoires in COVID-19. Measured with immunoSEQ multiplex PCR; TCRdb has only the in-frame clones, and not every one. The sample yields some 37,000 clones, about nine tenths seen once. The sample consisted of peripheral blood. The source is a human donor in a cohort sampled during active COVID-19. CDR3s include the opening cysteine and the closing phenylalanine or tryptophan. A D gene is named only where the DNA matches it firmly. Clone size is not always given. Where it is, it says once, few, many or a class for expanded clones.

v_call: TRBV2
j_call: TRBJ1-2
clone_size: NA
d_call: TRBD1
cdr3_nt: TGTGCCAGCAGGTCGACAGGGGCCCCCTGGGGCTACACCTTC
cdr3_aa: CASRSTGAPWGYTF

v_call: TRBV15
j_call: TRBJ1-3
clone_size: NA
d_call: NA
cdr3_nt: TGTGCCACCAGCAGGTTGGGGGGGGACTCTGGAAACACCATATATTTT
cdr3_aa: CATSRLGGDSGNTIYF

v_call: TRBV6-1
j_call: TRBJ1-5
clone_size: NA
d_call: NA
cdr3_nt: TGTGCCAGCAGTGAAAACAGGGTTGGCAATCAGCCCCAGCATTTT
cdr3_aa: CASSENRVGNQPQHF

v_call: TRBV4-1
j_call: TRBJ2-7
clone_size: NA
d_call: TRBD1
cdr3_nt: TGCGCCAGCAGTTGGACAGGAAAACTCTACGAGCAGTACTTC
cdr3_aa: CASSWTGKLYEQYF

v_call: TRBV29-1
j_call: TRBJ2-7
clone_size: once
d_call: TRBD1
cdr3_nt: TGCAGCGTTGCTGGGGGACAGGGGGATCAGTACTTC
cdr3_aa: CSVAGGQGDQYF

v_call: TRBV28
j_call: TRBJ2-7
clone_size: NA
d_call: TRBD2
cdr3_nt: TGTGCCAGCACCGTGGGGGGACTAGCGATTTACGAGCAGTACTTC
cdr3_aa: CASTVGGLAIYEQYF

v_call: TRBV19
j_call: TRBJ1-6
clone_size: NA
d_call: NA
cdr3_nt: TGTGCCAGTAGTTCCGACAGCGGGGGGAATTCACCCCTCCACTTT
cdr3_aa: CASSSDSGGNSPLHF

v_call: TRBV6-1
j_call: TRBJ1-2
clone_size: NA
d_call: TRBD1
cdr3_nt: TGTGCCAGCAGTGTCCCCGGACAGGGCGTTAACTATGGCTACACCTTC
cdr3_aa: CASSVPGQGVNYGYTF

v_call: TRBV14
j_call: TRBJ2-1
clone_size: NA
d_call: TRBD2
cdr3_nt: TGTGCCAGCAGCAAACTAGCGGGCTCCTACAATGAGCAGTTCTTC
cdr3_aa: CASSKLAGSYNEQFF

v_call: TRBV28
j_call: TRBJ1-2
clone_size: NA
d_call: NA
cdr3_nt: TGTGCCAGCAGCCCCCTGGCGGCCCTCTATGGCTACACCTTC
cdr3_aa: CASSPLAALYGYTF